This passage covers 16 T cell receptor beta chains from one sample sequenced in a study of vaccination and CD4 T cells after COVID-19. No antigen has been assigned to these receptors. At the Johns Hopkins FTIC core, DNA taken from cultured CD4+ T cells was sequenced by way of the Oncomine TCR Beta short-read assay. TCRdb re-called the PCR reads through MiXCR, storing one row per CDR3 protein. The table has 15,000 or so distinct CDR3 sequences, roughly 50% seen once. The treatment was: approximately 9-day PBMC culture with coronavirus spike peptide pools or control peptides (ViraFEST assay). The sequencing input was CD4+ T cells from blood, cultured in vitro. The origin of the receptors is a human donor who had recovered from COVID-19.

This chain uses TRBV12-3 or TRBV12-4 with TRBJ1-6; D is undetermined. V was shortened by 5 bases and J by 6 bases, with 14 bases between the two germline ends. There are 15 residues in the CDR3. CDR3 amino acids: CASSVEAGVNSPLHF. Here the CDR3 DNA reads TGTGCCAGCAGTGTGGAGGCAGGTGTTAATTCACCCCTCCACTTT.

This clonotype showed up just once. CDR3 in DNA: TGTGCCAGCAGTGGGACTAGCGGGAGGGCGGGCACCGGGGAGCTGTTTTTT. Its protein is CASSGTSGRAGTGELFF. The chain is built from TRBV2 and TRBJ2-2, with TRBD2 matching over 15 bases. The CDR3 is made up of 17 amino acids. The germline gives CDR1 SNHLY, CDR2 FYNNEI. Trimming cost V 4 bases and J 4 bases; bases outside gene matches: 4.

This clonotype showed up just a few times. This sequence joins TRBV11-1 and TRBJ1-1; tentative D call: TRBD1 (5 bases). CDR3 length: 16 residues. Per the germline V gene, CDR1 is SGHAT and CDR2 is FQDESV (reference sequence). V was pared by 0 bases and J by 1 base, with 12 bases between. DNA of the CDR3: TGTGCCAGCAGCTTAGCTAGACCAGGGACGAACACTGAAGCTTTCTTT. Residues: CASSLARPGTNTEAFF.

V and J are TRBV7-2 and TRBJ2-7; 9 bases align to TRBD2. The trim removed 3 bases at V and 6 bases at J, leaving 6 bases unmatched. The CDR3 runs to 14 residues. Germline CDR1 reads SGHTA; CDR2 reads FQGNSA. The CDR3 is CASSFAGGRGEQYF. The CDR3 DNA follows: TGTGCCAGCAGCTTTGCGGGAGGGAGGGGCGAGCAGTACTTC. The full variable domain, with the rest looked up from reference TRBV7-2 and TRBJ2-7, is GAGVSQSPSNKVTEKGKDVELRCDPISGHTALYWYRQSLGQGLEFLIYFQGNSAPDKSGLPSDRFSAERTGGSVSTLTIQRTQQEDSAVYLCASSFAGGRGEQYFGPGTRLTVT.

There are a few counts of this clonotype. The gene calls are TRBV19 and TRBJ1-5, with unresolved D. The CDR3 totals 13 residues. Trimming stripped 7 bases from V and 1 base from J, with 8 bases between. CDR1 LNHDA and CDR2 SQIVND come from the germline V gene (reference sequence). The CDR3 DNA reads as TGTGCCAGTATGGATACAAGCAATCAGCCCCAGCATTTT. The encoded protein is CASMDTSNQPQHF.

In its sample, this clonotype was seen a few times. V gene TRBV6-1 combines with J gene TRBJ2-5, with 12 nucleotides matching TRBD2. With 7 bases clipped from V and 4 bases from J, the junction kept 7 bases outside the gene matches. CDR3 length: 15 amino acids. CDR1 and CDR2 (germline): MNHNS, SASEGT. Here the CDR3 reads CASKRPLAGGETQYF. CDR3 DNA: TGTGCCAGCAAGAGGCCACTAGCGGGGGGAGAGACCCAGTACTTC.

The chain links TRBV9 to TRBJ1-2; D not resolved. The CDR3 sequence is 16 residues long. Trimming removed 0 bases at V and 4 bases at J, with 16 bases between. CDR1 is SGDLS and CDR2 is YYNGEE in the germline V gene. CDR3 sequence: CASSVGFGFLGYGYTF. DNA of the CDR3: TGTGCCAGCAGCGTAGGATTCGGCTTCCTAGGCTATGGCTACACCTTC.

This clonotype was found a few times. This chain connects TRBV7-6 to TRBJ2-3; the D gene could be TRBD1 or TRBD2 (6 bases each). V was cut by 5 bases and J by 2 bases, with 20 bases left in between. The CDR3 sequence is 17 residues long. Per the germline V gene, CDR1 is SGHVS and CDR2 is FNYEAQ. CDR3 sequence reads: CASSPRGGGITTDTQYF. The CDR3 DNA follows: TGTGCCAGCAGCCCCCGAGGAGGGGGGATCACCACAGATACGCAGTATTTT. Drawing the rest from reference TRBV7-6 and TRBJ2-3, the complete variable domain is GAGVSQSPRYKVTKRGQDVALRCDPISGHVSLYWYRQALGQGPEFLTYFNYEAQQDKSGLPNDRFSAERPEGSISTLTIQRTEQRDSAMYRCASSPRGGGITTDTQYFGPGTRLTVL.

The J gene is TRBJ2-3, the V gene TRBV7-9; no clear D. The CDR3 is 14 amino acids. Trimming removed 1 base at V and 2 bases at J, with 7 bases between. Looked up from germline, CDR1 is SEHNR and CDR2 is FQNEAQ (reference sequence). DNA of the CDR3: TGTGCCAGCAGCTTAGGGGATCCCACAGATACGCAGTATTTT. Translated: CASSLGDPTDTQYF. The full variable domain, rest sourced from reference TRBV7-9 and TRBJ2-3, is DTGVSQNPRHKITKRGQNVTFRCDPISEHNRLYWYRQTLGQGPEFLTYFQNEAQLEKSRLLSDRFSAERPKGSFSTLEIQRTEQGDSAMYLCASSLGDPTDTQYFGPGTRLTVL.

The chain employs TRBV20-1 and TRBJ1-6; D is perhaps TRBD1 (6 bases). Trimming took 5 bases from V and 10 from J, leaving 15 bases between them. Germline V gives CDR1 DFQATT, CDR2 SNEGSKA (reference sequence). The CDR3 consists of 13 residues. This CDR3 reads CSAQVQGRSPLHF. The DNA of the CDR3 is TGCAGTGCTCAGGTACAGGGTCGGTCACCCCTCCACTTT.

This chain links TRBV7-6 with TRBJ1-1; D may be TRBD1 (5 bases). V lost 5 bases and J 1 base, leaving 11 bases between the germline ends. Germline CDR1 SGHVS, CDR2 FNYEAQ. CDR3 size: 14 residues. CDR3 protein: CASSRWGTNTEAFF. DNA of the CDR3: TGTGCCAGCAGCCGGTGGGGGACGAACACTGAAGCTTTCTTT.

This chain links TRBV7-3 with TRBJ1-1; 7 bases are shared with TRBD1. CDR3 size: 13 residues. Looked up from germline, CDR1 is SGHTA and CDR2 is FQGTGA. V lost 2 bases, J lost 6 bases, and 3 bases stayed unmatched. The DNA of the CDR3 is TGTGCCAGCAGCTTACGACAGGGCGCTGAAGCTTTCTTT. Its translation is CASSLRQGAEAFF.

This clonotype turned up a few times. CDR3 sequence reads: CASSFASGGAYEQYF. The CDR3 DNA is TGTGCCAGCAGCTTTGCTTCGGGGGGCGCCTACGAGCAGTACTTC. J is TRBJ2-7 and V is TRBV7-2, with D maybe TRBD2 (7 bases). Germline V gene data show CDR1 as SGHTA and CDR2 as FQGNSA. The CDR3 is made up of 15 amino acids. Trimming removed 3 bases at V and 2 bases at J, with 14 bases between.

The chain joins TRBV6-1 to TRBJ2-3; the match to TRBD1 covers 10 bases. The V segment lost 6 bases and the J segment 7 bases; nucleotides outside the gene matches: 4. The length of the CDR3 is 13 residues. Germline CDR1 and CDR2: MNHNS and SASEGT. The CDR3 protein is CASRTGGAYTQYF. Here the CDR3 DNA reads TGTGCCAGCAGGACAGGGGGCGCTTATACGCAGTATTTT.

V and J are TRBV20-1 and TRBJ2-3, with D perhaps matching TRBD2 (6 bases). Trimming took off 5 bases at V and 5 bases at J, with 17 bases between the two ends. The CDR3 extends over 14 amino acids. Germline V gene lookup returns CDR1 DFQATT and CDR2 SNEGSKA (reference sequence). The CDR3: CSAAGPPPIDTQYF. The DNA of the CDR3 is TGCAGTGCTGCGGGACCACCCCCAATAGATACGCAGTATTTT.

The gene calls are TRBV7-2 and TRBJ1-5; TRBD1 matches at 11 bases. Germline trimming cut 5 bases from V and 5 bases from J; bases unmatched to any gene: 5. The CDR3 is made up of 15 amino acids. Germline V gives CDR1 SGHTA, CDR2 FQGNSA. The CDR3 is CASSKDRGPHQPQHF. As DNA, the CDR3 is TGTGCCAGCAGCAAGGACAGGGGGCCTCATCAGCCCCAGCATTTT.